Sequencing of this T cell receptor beta chain was carried out in a study of T cell responses to AZD1222 COVID-19 vaccine. About this clone: Its antigen is unknown.

The germline V gene encodes CDR1 MDHEN and CDR2 SYDVKM. This CDR3 comprises 16 residues. The trim removed 5 bases at V and 0 bases at J, leaving 7 bases unmatched. Study observations and caveats: None of the repertoires were sampled until the peak T cell response had passed. White British ancestry dominated among donors, who included more females, and clonal diversity was possibly underestimated. Epitopes outside B.1.351 and B.1.1.7 mutated regions reportedly drew nearly half of spike TCRs. Baseline seropositivity occurred in only 5 to 7 AZD1222 recipients.

Profiling relied on immunoSEQ multiplex PCR, and the TCRdb table lists in-frame clones only, not all of them. Of around 130,000 clones detected, 91% appear once; the ten largest clones hold 6.5% to 8%. Sequenced here: peripheral blood, sampled 28 days after the second dose of the MenACWY control vaccine. The chain is built from TRBV28 and TRBJ1-5; 7 positions agree with TRBD1. This clonotype was obtained from an adult who received the MenACWY meningococcal vaccine as a control. The CDR3 DNA follows: TGTGCCAGCAGTACGGCGCAGGGGGATAGCAATCAGCCCCAGCATTTT. It translates to CASSTAQGDSNQPQHF.